These T cell receptor beta chains were read from a single sample in a study of OX40 agonist ivuxolimab in advanced cancers. Here immunoSEQ multiplex PCR was the method, and the copy in TCRdb shows in-frame clones only, minus some. The sample comprises approximately 89,000 clones, roughly 90% of which are singletons, and around 0.29% rests with the top ten. This specimen was CD4+ or CD8+ T cells sorted from blood, taken in a trial of the OX40 agonist ivuxolimab. The receptors come from an adult with an advanced solid tumor such as melanoma, head and neck, liver or kidney cancer. Each CDR3 is given without its conserved first and last residue.

V: TRBV6-1; J: TRBJ2-6; CDR3: ASRDSGANVLT
V: TRBV19; J: TRBJ2-7; CDR3: ASNHAGTGVYEQY
V: TRBV2; J: TRBJ2-1; CDR3: ASRPSGGVDEQF
V: TRBV29-1; J: TRBJ2-7; CDR3: SVEGQSSYEQY
V: TRBV6-4; J: TRBJ2-1; CDR3: ASSDEMGYNEQF
V: TRBV11-2; J: TRBJ1-1; CDR3: ASSSRGYGNTEAF
V: TRBV27; J: TRBJ2-2; CDR3: ASSLFLDTGELF
V: TRBV28; J: TRBJ1-5; CDR3: ASQQGNQPQH
V: TRBV5-1; J: TRBJ2-1; CDR3: ASSLTQDRGHNEQF
V: TRBV5-1; J: TRBJ2-6; CDR3: ASSSGISGANVLT
V: TRBV4-2; J: TRBJ1-5; CDR3: ASSQEGQRNQPQH
V: TRBV7-7; J: TRBJ2-1; CDR3: ASSLDLGGASYNEQF
V: TRBV6-5; J: TRBJ1-3; CDR3: ASSYTSGSSGNTIY
V: TRBV7-6; J: TRBJ2-1; CDR3: AVGGVTYNEQF
V: TRBV10-3; J: TRBJ1-5; CDR3: AMQSDINQPQH
V: TRBV19; J: TRBJ1-1; CDR3: ASTAAYWRNREDTEAF
V: TRBV10-3; J: TRBJ2-1; CDR3: AIRPLAGSYNEQF
V: TRBV9; J: TRBJ2-3; CDR3: ASSPLAARTDTQY
V: TRBV2; J: TRBJ2-5; CDR3: ASSEETQY
V: TRBV18; J: TRBJ1-6; CDR3: ASSPLRDPHSPLH
V: TRBV19; J: TRBJ2-5; CDR3: ASSIDPLAGGHRYQETQY
V: TRBV5-1; J: TRBJ2-5; CDR3: ASSSPGRKEGETQY
V: TRBV6-5; J: TRBJ2-7; CDR3: ASSFGTAVSYEQY
V: TRBV9; J: TRBJ2-5; CDR3: ASSIQDRDRGETQY
V: TRBV19; J: TRBJ2-1; CDR3: ASSIGPEWSGVSSYNEQF
V: TRBV7-2; J: TRBJ1-6; CDR3: ASSLGLTALHSPLH
V: TRBV10-3; J: TRBJ2-1; CDR3: AIAPGLAGGPDEQF
V: TRBV5-1; J: TRBJ2-7; CDR3: ASSLDLAPELGYEQY
V: TRBV5-6; J: TRBJ2-2; CDR3: ASSRVDRGNTGELF
V: TRBV30; J: TRBJ2-5; CDR3: AWGTGRETQY
V: TRBV6-5; J: TRBJ2-7; CDR3: ASSSAAYEQY
V: TRBV6-6; J: TRBJ2-2; CDR3: ASSFGLNTGELF
V: TRBV2; J: TRBJ1-2; CDR3: ASSYRGPTNYGYT
V: TRBV4-3; J: TRBJ1-6; CDR3: ASSQDLAGQLNNSPLH
V: TRBV9; J: TRBJ1-5; CDR3: ASSVGETNQPQH
V: TRBV7-9; J: TRBJ2-7; CDR3: ASSSEGTSGVTYEQY
V: TRBV29-1; J: TRBJ2-7; CDR3: SVEGQVSYEQY
V: TRBV6-1; J: TRBJ1-5; CDR3: ASSESGTGGYQPQH
V: TRBV11-2; J: TRBJ2-5; CDR3: ASSLHQNKETQY
V: TRBV19; J: TRBJ1-5; CDR3: ASSASLDRVNQPQH
V: TRBV19; J: TRBJ2-5; CDR3: ANHRTGGGAETQY
V: TRBV18; J: TRBJ2-7; CDR3: ASSPGGTGSSYEQY
V: TRBV5-4; J: TRBJ2-5; CDR3: ASSGARSSGGLRETQY
V: TRBV11-3; J: TRBJ2-2; CDR3: ASSWGEPTGELF
V: TRBV11-2; J: TRBJ1-2; CDR3: ASSLVRVVGYT
V: TRBV27; J: TRBJ2-7; CDR3: ASSPGLAGGGTYEQY
V: TRBV5-5; J: TRBJ2-7; CDR3: ASSLASSYEQY
V: TRBV27; J: TRBJ2-1; CDR3: ASSLFGGNRDEQF
V: TRBV18; J: TRBJ2-5; CDR3: ASSPRPGGTQETQY
V: TRBV7-9; J: TRBJ1-1; CDR3: ASSSGQGTKSTEAF